This entry describes one T cell receptor beta chain. Its antigen is as yet unknown. This sample stems from a study of cytotoxic CD8 clonotypes in ibrutinib-treated CLL. Per germline, CDR1 SGHDT and CDR2 YYEEEE. CDR3 size: 16 residues. Losses at the gene ends were 1 base for V and 2 bases for J; bases not matched to a gene: 6. Overall study results and limits: Circulating CD8+ T-cell counts were tracked by baseline clonality, which exceeded that of age-matched healthy donors.

The table came from immunoSEQ multiplex PCR; TCRdb's copy has only in-frame clones and leaves some out. The repertoire holds approximately 350,000 clones, over 55% seen once, with 5% to 6.5% in the top ten. The specimen comprised PBMCs, sampled after 36 months of ibrutinib treatment. The rearrangement uses TRBV5-6 and TRBJ2-7; TRBD1 matches 10 bases. This receptor was obtained from a human donor with chronic lymphocytic leukemia. The CDR3 DNA reads TGTGCCAGCAGCTTGATAGGGACAGGGGTTACCTACGAGCAGTACTTC. This sequence encodes CASSLIGTGVTYEQYF.